The next 22 T cell receptor beta chains were all read from a single sample in a study of technical replicates of blood from several donors. Assay used: immunoSEQ multiplex PCR; TCRdb lists only in-frame clones, some missing. Of about 100,000 clones listed, roughly 95% are singletons. The sample taken for sequencing was T cells isolated from PBMCs. All receptors come from a human donor in good health.

The V call is TRBV5-4, the J call TRBJ2-3; a possible D gene is TRBD2 (5 bases). The CDR3 length is 15 residues. Trimming stripped 5 bases from V and 2 bases from J, with 15 bases between. The germline gives CDR1 SGHNT, CDR2 YYREEE (reference sequence). CDR3 sequence (DNA): TGTGCCAGCAGTCTCGCCCAGACTATCACAGATACGCAGTATTTT. It specifies CASSLAQTITDTQYF.

The chain joins TRBV5-6 to TRBJ2-2, with D tentatively TRBD1 (5 bases). Germline V lookup: CDR1 SGHDT, CDR2 YYEEEE. V was clipped by 1 base and J by 0 bases, with 7 bases between them. The CDR3 is made up of 15 amino acids. CDR3 loop: CASSLPGTNTGELFF. The CDR3 region has the DNA TGTGCCAGCAGCTTGCCAGGGACGAACACCGGGGAGCTGTTTTTT.

The gene calls are TRBV5-8 and TRBJ2-3; D is perhaps TRBD2 (6 bases). The CDR3 contains 16 residues. The V end was cut by 2 bases, the J end by 5 bases, with 18 bases between. Per germline, CDR1 SGHTS and CDR2 YDEGEE. For the CDR3, the DNA is TGTGCCAGCAGCTTCCGGGGCGGGGTGTTGGGAGATACGCAGTATTTT. It codes for CASSFRGGVLGDTQYF.

V gene TRBV9 combines with J gene TRBJ2-1; D possibly corresponds to TRBD1 (6 bases). Trimming took off 3 bases at V and 4 bases at J, with 14 bases between the two ends. The germline gives CDR1 SGDLS, CDR2 YYNGEE. CDR3 length equals 15 residues. The CDR3 sequence: CASSARTEIYNEQFF. CDR3 in DNA: TGTGCCAGCAGCGCCCGGACAGAAATATACAATGAGCAGTTCTTC.

This clone was recorded only once. The CDR3 region is CSVESGVHYGYTF. DNA for the CDR3: TGCAGCGTCGAATCGGGGGTTCACTATGGCTACACCTTC. The chain couples TRBV29-1 to TRBJ1-2; possible D gene TRBD1, 5 bases. V was pared by 6 bases and J by 3 bases, with 14 bases between. There are 13 residues in the CDR3. The germline CDR1 and CDR2 sequences are SQVTM and ANQGSEA.

V gene TRBV27 combines with J gene TRBJ2-1; D gene unclear. Germline CDR1 is MNHEY and CDR2 is SMNVEV (reference sequence). CDR3 length: 11 amino acids. V lost 4 bases to trimming and J lost 6 bases, with 4 bases between them. CDR3 coding DNA: TGTGCCAGCAGTTATCTCAATGAGCAGTTCTTC. This sequence encodes CASSYLNEQFF.

The chain links TRBV9 to TRBJ2-2, with D unclear. The length of the CDR3 is 13 residues. Trimming pared 6 bases from V and 0 bases from J, leaving 6 bases between. Germline loops: CDR1 SGDLS, CDR2 YYNGEE. The CDR3 reads CASIQTNTGELFF. The CDR3, as DNA: TGTGCCAGCATACAGACGAACACCGGGGAGCTGTTTTTT.

This clone was detected only once. This rearrangement joins TRBV7-9 to TRBJ2-3, with 7 bases fitting TRBD2. The CDR3 has 18 amino acids. V lost 1 base and J lost 0; bases outside the gene matches: 10. CDR1 is SEHNR and CDR2 is FQNEAQ in the germline V gene (reference sequence). CDR3 sequence (DNA): TGTGCCAGCAGCTTAGTTTTGTCGCTAGCGGCTAGCACAGATACGCAGTATTTT. This encodes CASSLVLSLAASTDTQYF.

V and J are TRBV18 and TRBJ2-1; TRBD2 matches 7 bases. Germline CDR1 KGHSH, CDR2 LQKENI. The CDR3 runs to 18 residues. The V gene end was trimmed by 2 bases and the J gene end by 1 base; junction bases not matched to a gene: 11. The CDR3 nucleotides are TGTGCCAGCTCACCATCTAGCGGTAAAGGACCGTCCTACAATGAGCAGTTCTTC. It specifies CASSPSSGKGPSYNEQFF.

This clone was seen once. The V call is TRBV27, the J call TRBJ2-7; possibly TRBD1 for D (5 bases). The germline CDR1 and CDR2 sequences are MNHEY and SMNVEV (reference sequence). This CDR3 contains 14 residues. V shed 1 base and J shed 1 base, with 8 bases lying between them. The CDR3 DNA follows: TGTGCCAGCAGTTTATTCAGGGCTTCCTACGAGCAGTACTTC. Translated: CASSLFRASYEQYF.

This chain connects TRBV28 to TRBJ1-2; tentative D call: TRBD1 (5 bases). From germline, CDR1 is MDHEN and CDR2 SYDVKM. V lost 2 bases to trimming and J lost 8 bases, with 18 bases between them. This CDR3 spans 15 amino acids. Here the CDR3 reads CASSLILGFRVGYTF. CDR3 DNA sequence: TGTGCCAGCAGTTTAATATTAGGGTTCAGGGTCGGCTACACCTTC.

The chain carries TRBV5-1 and TRBJ2-7; 8 bases agree with TRBD1. Germline CDR1 is SGHRS and CDR2 is YFSETQ. The CDR3 contains 15 residues. V dropped 4 bases and J dropped 2; count of bases not matched to a gene: 8. The CDR3 is CASSLEQGVPYEQYF. The CDR3 nucleotides read TGCGCCAGCAGCCTGGAACAGGGGGTCCCCTACGAGCAGTACTTC.

V gene TRBV28 combines with J gene TRBJ1-2; 9 bases are shared with TRBD1. CDR1 is MDHEN and CDR2 is SYDVKM in the germline V gene. Trimming took 5 bases from V and 3 from J; bases not matched to a gene: 7. The CDR3 loop spans 15 amino acids. The DNA of the CDR3 is TGTGCCAGCAGTCTACAGGGGGCCCTCGACTATGGCTACACCTTC. It encodes CASSLQGALDYGYTF.

The J gene is TRBJ1-1, the V gene TRBV5-1; 11 bases map to TRBD1. The CDR3 has 18 amino acids. Germline CDR1 and CDR2: SGHRS and YFSETQ. V lost 3 bases, J lost 2 bases, and 12 bases stayed unmatched. CDR3 coding DNA: TGCGCCAGCAGCTCGCCCCCGGGACAGGGGGGGTCAAACACTGAAGCTTTCTTT. Translated, it gives CASSSPPGQGGSNTEAFF. The full variable domain, rest sourced from reference TRBV5-1 and TRBJ1-1, is KAGVTQTPRYLIKTRGQQVTLSCSPISGHRSVSWYQQTPGQGLQFLFEYFSETQRNKGNFPGRFSGRQFSNSRSEMNVSTLELGDSALYLCASSSPPGQGGSNTEAFFGQGTRLTVV.

This clone was counted only a few times. The chain joins TRBV2 to TRBJ2-7; the D is unclear. Germline values: CDR1 SNHLY, CDR2 FYNNEI. There are 12 residues in the CDR3. V was pared by 1 base and J by 5 bases, with 6 bases between. The CDR3 is CASSEGSDEQYF. CDR3 DNA sequence: TGTGCCAGCAGTGAAGGAAGCGACGAGCAGTACTTC.

This clone has a single count. The gene calls are TRBV13 and TRBJ2-3, with TRBD2 matching 12 bases. Trimming removed 5 bases from V and 1 base from J; junction bases left unmatched: 4. The CDR3 extends over 16 amino acids. Germline V gene sequence: CDR1 PRHDT, CDR2 FYEKMQ (reference sequence). The DNA for the CDR3 is TGTGCCAGCAGCACGCGACTAGCGGGGGGCACAGATACGCAGTATTTT. Its translation is CASSTRLAGGTDTQYF. Based on the CDR3 plus reference TRBV13 and TRBJ2-3, the full variable domain is AAGVIQSPRHLIKEKRETATLKCYPIPRHDTVYWYQQGPGQDPQFLISFYEKMQSDKGSIPDRFSAQQFSDYHSELNMSSLELGDSALYFCASSTRLAGGTDTQYFGPGTRLTVL.

V and J are TRBV7-2 and TRBJ2-7; possibly TRBD1 for D (5 bases). Germline-derived CDR1 and CDR2 are SGHTA and FQGNSA. The CDR3 is 13 amino acids. The V end lost 2 bases, the J end lost 4 bases, and 9 bases lay between the germline ends. The CDR3 is CASSLQGGYEQYF. In nucleotides, the CDR3 is TGTGCCAGCAGCTTACAGGGCGGTTACGAGCAGTACTTC. Full variable domain (rest looked up from reference TRBV7-2 and TRBJ2-7): GAGVSQSPSNKVTEKGKDVELRCDPISGHTALYWYRQSLGQGLEFLIYFQGNSAPDKSGLPSDRFSAERTGGSVSTLTIQRTQQEDSAVYLCASSLQGGYEQYFGPGTRLTVT.

The V and J genes are TRBV27 and TRBJ2-7; no definite D call. Trimming removed 2 bases at V and 3 bases at J, with 11 bases between. The CDR3 extends over 14 amino acids. Germline V gene data show CDR1 as MNHEY and CDR2 as SMNVEV (reference sequence). CDR3 DNA: TGTGCCAGCAGTTTACAGGCCTTCCGCTACGAGCAGTACTTC. Translated, it gives CASSLQAFRYEQYF.

This chain links TRBV5-1 with TRBJ1-2; a possible D gene is TRBD1 (6 bases). Between the trimmed V and J ends, which lost 0 bases and 8 bases, there was a span of 11 bases. The length of the CDR3 is 13 residues. CDR1 and CDR2 from the germline V gene are SGHRS and YFSETQ. The CDR3 sequence: CASSLASQGGYTF. The CDR3 DNA sequence: TGCGCCAGCAGCTTGGCGTCTCAGGGGGGCTACACCTTC. Supplemented by reference TRBV5-1 and TRBJ1-2, the full variable domain reads KAGVTQTPRYLIKTRGQQVTLSCSPISGHRSVSWYQQTPGQGLQFLFEYFSETQRNKGNFPGRFSGRQFSNSRSEMNVSTLELGDSALYLCASSLASQGGYTFGSGTRLTVV.

The V and J genes are TRBV28 and TRBJ2-1; D gene unclear. Looked up from germline, CDR1 is MDHEN and CDR2 is SYDVKM. This CDR3 is built from 10 residues. V was trimmed by 8 bases and J by 9 bases, leaving 8 bases between them. The CDR3 reads CASAGREQFF. Written as DNA, the CDR3 is TGTGCCAGCGCAGGTCGTGAGCAGTTCTTC.

This sequence joins TRBV5-1 and TRBJ2-3; D possibly corresponds to TRBD1 (6 bases). Germline lookup yields CDR1 SGHRS and CDR2 YFSETQ. The length of the CDR3 is 15 residues. The V end lost 3 bases, the J end lost 0 bases, and 11 bases lay between the germline ends. CDR3 loop: CASSSTGLSTDTQYF. In nucleotides, the CDR3 is TGCGCCAGCAGCTCGACAGGTCTCAGCACAGATACGCAGTATTTT.

This clone has a single count. The chain combines TRBV11-2 with TRBJ1-1; no firm D call. The V end was cut by 5 bases, the J end by 1 base, with 11 bases between. There are 14 residues in the CDR3. Germline V gene lookup returns CDR1 SGHAT and CDR2 FQNNGV. The CDR3 sequence: CASSPISTNTEAFF. CDR3 DNA: TGTGCCAGCAGCCCCATCTCTACGAACACTGAAGCTTTCTTT.